Detailed here is one T cell receptor beta chain. This record belongs to a study of T cell changes during pregnancy in multiple sclerosis. CDR3 length equals 13 residues. From germline, CDR1 is LNHDA and CDR2 SQIVND (reference sequence). Trimming cost V 5 bases and J 4 bases, with 9 bases left between them. Profiling relied on immunoSEQ multiplex PCR, and the TCRdb table lists in-frame clones only, not all of them. Of some 69,000 clones detected, around nine tenths appear once; the ten largest clones hold approximately 2%. The sequence was collected from a female donor in good health, enrolled as a control in a pregnancy study. The specimen was peripheral blood, collected in the second trimester of pregnancy. The V and J genes are TRBV19 and TRBJ1-5, with D unclear. The chain's CDR3 is CASSSLVNQPQHF. CDR3 nucleotides: TGTGCCAGTAGTTCCCTAGTTAATCAGCCCCAGCATTTT.